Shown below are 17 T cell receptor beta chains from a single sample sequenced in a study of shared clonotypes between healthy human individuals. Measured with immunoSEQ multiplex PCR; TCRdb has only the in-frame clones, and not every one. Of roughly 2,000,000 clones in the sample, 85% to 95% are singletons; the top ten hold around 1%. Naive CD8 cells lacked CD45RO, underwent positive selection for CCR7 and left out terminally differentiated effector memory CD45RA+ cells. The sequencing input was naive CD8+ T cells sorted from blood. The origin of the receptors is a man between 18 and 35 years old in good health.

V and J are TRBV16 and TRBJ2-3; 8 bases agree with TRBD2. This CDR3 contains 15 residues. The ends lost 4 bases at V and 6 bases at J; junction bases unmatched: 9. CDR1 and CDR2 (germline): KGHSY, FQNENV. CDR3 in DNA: TGTGCCAGCAGCCGGACGGGGGGGGCCGGTGATACGCAGTATTTT. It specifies CASSRTGGAGDTQYF. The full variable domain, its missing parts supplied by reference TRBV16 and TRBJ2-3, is GEEVAQTPKHLVRGEGQKAKLYCAPIKGHSYVFWYQQVLKNEFKFLISFQNENVFDETGMPKERFSAKCLPNSPCSLEIQATKLEDSAVYFCASSRTGGAGDTQYFGPGTRLTVL.

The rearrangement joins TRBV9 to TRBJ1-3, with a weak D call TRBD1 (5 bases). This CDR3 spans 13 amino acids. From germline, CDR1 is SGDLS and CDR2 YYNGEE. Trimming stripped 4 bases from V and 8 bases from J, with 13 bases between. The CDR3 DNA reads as TGTGCCAGCAGCCTCGACTGGGGGGACACCATATATTTT. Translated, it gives CASSLDWGDTIYF. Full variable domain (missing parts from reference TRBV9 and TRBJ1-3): DSGVTQTPKHLITATGQRVTLRCSPRSGDLSVYWYQQSLDQGLQFLIQYYNGEERAKGNILERFSAQQFPDLHSELNLSSLELGDSALYFCASSLDWGDTIYFGEGSWLTVV.

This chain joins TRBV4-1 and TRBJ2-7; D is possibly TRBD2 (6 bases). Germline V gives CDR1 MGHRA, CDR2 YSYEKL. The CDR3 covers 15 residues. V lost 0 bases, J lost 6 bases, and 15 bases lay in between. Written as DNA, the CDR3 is TGCGCCAGCAGCCAAGAGGGACTCTGGAAAGGCGAGCAGTACTTC. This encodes CASSQEGLWKGEQYF.

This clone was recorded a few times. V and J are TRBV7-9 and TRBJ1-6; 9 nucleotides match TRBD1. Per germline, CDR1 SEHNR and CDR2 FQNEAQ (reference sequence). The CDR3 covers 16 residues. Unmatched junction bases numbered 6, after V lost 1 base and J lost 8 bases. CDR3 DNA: TGTGCCAGCAGCTTAGGTGAATGGACAGGGGATTCACCCCTCCACTTT. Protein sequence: CASSLGEWTGDSPLHF.

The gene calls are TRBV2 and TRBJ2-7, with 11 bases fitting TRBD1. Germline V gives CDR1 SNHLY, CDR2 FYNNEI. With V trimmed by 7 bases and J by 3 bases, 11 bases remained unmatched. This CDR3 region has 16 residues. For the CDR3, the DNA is TGTGCCAGCAACCTTCCCGCGGGGACAGGGGGCTACGAGCAGTACTTC. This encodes CASNLPAGTGGYEQYF.

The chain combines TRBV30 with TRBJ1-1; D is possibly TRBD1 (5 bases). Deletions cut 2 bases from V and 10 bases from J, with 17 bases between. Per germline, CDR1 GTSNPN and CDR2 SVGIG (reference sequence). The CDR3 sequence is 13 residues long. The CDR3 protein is CAWSFGGGTVAFF. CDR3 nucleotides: TGTGCCTGGAGTTTCGGGGGGGGTACCGTAGCTTTCTTT.

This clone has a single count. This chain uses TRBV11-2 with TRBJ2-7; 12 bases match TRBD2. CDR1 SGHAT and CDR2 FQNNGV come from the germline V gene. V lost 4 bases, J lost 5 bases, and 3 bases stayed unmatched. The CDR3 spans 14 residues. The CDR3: CASSSTSGRDEQYF. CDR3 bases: TGTGCCAGCAGCTCGACTAGCGGGAGAGACGAGCAGTACTTC.

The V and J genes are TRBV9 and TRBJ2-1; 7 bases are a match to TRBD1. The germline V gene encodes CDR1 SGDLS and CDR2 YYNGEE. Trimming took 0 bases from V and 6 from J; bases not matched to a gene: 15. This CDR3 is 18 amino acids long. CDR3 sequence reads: CASSVEAKAFAGGNEQFF. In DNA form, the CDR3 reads TGTGCCAGCAGCGTAGAGGCGAAGGCCTTTGCAGGGGGCAATGAGCAGTTCTTC.

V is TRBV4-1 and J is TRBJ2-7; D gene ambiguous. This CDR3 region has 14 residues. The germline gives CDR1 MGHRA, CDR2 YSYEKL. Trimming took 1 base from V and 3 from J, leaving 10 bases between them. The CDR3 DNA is TGCGCCAGCAGCCAAGTCCAGAGTATCTACGAGCAGTACTTC. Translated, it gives CASSQVQSIYEQYF.

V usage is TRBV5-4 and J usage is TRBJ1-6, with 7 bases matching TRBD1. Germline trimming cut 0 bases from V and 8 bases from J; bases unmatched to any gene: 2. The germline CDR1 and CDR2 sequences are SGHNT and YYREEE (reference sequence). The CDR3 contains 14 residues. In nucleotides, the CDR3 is TGTGCCAGCAGCTTGGGGACAGGAGATTCACCCCTCCACTTT. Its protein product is CASSLGTGDSPLHF.

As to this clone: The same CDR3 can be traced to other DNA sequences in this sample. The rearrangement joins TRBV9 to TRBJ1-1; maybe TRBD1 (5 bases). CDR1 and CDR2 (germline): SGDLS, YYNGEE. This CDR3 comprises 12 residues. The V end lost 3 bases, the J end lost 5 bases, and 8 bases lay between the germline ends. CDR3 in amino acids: CASSGTGTEAFF. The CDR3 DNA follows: TGTGCCAGCAGCGGTACAGGAACTGAAGCTTTCTTT.

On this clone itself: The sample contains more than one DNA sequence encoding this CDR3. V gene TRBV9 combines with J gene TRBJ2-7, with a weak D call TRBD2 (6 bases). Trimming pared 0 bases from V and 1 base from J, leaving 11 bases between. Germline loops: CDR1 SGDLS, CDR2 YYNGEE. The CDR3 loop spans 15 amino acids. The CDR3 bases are TGTGCCAGCAGCGTAGGAAGCGGGTCATCCTACGAGCAGTACTTC. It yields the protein CASSVGSGSSYEQYF.

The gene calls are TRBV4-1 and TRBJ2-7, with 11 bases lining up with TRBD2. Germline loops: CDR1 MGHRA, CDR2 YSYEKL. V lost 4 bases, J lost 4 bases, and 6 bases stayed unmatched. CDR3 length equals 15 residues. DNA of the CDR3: TGCGCCAGCAGCCGAGGGACTAGCGGAGTTTACGAGCAGTACTTC. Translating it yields CASSRGTSGVYEQYF.

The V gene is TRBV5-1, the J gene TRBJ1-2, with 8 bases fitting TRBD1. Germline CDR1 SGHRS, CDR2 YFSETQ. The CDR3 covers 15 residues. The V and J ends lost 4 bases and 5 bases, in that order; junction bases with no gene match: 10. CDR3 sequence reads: CASSPSGQVRYGYTF. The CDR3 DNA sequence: TGCGCCAGCAGCCCTTCGGGACAGGTAAGGTATGGCTACACCTTC.

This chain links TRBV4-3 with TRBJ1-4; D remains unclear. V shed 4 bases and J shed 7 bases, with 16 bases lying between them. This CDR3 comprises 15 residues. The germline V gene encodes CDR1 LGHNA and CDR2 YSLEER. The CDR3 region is CASSRVWLLPEKLFF. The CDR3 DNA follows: TGCGCCAGCAGCCGCGTATGGCTCCTGCCTGAAAAACTGTTTTTT.

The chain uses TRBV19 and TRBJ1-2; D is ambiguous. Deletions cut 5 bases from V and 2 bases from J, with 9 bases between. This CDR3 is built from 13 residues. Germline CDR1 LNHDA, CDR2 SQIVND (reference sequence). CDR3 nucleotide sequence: TGTGCCAGTAGTGTGGTCCCGAACTATGGCTACACCTTC. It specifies CASSVVPNYGYTF.

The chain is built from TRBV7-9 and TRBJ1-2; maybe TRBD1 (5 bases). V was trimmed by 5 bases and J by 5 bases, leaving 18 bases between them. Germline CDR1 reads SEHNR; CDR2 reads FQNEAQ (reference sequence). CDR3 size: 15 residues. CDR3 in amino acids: CASSKGLGTRYGYTF. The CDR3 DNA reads TGTGCCAGCAGCAAAGGGCTGGGGACCCGATATGGCTACACCTTC. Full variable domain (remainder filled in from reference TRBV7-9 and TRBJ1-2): DTGVSQNPRHKITKRGQNVTFRCDPISEHNRLYWYRQTLGQGPEFLTYFQNEAQLEKSRLLSDRFSAERPKGSFSTLEIQRTEQGDSAMYLCASSKGLGTRYGYTFGSGTRLTVV.